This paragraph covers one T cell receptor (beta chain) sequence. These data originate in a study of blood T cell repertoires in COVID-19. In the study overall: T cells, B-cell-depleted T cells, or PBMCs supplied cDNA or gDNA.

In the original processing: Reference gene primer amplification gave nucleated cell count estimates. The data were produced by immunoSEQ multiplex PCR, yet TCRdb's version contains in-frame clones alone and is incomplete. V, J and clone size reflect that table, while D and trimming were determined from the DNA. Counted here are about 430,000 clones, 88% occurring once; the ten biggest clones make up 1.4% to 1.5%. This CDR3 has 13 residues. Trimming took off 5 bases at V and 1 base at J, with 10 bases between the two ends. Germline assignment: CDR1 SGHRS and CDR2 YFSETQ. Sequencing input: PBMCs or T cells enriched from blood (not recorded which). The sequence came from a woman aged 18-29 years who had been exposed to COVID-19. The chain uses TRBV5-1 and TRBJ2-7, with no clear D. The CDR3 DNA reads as TGCGCCAGCAGGGGTGACAATTCCTACGAGCAGTACTTC. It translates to CASRGDNSYEQYF.